These 8 T cell receptor beta chains share one sample of origin, sequenced in a study of blood T cell repertoires in COVID-19. Sequencing used immunoSEQ multiplex PCR; TCRdb keeps in-frame clones, though not all of them. The sample has some 230,000 clones; around 82% are singletons. What was sequenced was peripheral blood. Receptor source: a woman aged 25 to 39 who had recovered from COVID-19.

The V and J genes are TRBV6-1 and TRBJ2-7, with D unclear. The V end lost 2 bases, the J end lost 3 bases, and 5 bases lay between the germline ends. The CDR3 is made up of 12 amino acids. Germline V gene lookup returns CDR1 MNHNS and CDR2 SASEGT. CDR3 region: CASSELNYEQYF. Written as DNA, the CDR3 is TGTGCCAGCAGTGAATTAAACTACGAGCAGTACTTC.

The chain uses TRBV28 and TRBJ1-6; D is unclear. CDR3 length: 18 residues. CDR1 is MDHEN and CDR2 is SYDVKM in the germline V gene. V lost 6 bases and J lost 2, with 20 bases in between. The CDR3 DNA sequence: TGTGCCAGCAGCTATCCAAGAGGGATCTCCCCCTATAATTCACCCCTCCACTTT. Translation gives CASSYPRGISPYNSPLHF.

The gene calls are TRBV2 and TRBJ2-3, with 7 bases identical to TRBD1. The CDR3 length is 15 residues. Germline CDR1 reads SNHLY; CDR2 reads FYNNEI. With V trimmed by 7 bases and J by 1 base, 8 bases remained unmatched. CDR3 loop: CASNSPGQGTDTQYF. The DNA of the CDR3 is TGTGCCAGCAACTCGCCCGGACAGGGCACAGATACGCAGTATTTT. The whole variable domain, remainder taken from reference TRBV2 and TRBJ2-3, is EPEVTQTPSHQVTQMGQEVILRCVPISNHLYFYWYRQILGQKVEFLVSFYNNEISEKSEIFDDQFSVERPDGSNFTLKIRSTKLEDSAMYFCASNSPGQGTDTQYFGPGTRLTVL.

The table lists this clone with a count of one. The chain is built from TRBV9 and TRBJ2-3; TRBD2 might be the D (6 bases). Per germline, CDR1 SGDLS and CDR2 YYNGEE. Trimming shortened V by 3 bases and J by 1 base, and 15 bases separated the two germline ends. This CDR3 has 16 amino acids. The CDR3 reads CASSGVWRGGTDTQYF. Here the CDR3 DNA reads TGTGCCAGCAGCGGCGTCTGGCGGGGCGGCACAGATACGCAGTATTTT.

This sequence joins TRBV28 and TRBJ1-2; D is unclear. CDR3 length: 13 residues. Germline values: CDR1 MDHEN, CDR2 SYDVKM. Trimming left V 7 bases short and J 6 bases short, with 15 bases between. The CDR3 region has the DNA TGTGCCAGCAATCAATCCCCCCCCAATGGCTACACCTTC. It yields the protein CASNQSPPNGYTF.

V usage is TRBV19 and J usage is TRBJ1-2; 7 bases map to TRBD1. After removal of 6 bases from V and 3 bases from J, the junction contained 1 base not matched to a gene. Germline V gives CDR1 LNHDA, CDR2 SQIVND (reference sequence). This CDR3 region has 12 residues. The DNA for the CDR3 is TGTGCCAGTAGCGACAGGGACTATGGCTACACCTTC. Amino acids: CASSDRDYGYTF.

The chain recombines TRBV5-1 with TRBJ2-7; 7 bases map to TRBD1. Losses at the gene ends were 2 bases for V and 2 bases for J; bases not matched to a gene: 13. In germline, CDR1 is SGHRS, CDR2 YFSETQ. CDR3 length: 17 residues. Here the CDR3 DNA reads TGCGCCAGCAGCTTAAAGACAGGGAAGTTCAATACCTACGAGCAGTACTTC. Translating gives CASSLKTGKFNTYEQYF.

The V gene is TRBV18, the J gene TRBJ2-7; D is possibly TRBD2 (7 bases). Trimming removed 3 bases from V and 7 bases from J, with 13 bases in between. The CDR3 is made up of 13 amino acids. Germline V CDR1 and CDR2: KGHSH, LQKENI. CDR3 in DNA: TGTGCCAGCTCACCCCACCGGGGGGCGGAGCAGTACTTC. This translates into CASSPHRGAEQYF. Using reference TRBV18 and TRBJ2-7 for the parts outside the CDR3, the full variable domain is NAGVMQNPRHLVRRRGQEARLRCSPMKGHSHVYWYRQLPEEGLKFMVYLQKENIIDESGMPKERFSAEFPKEGPSILRIQQVVRGDSAAYFCASSPHRGAEQYFGPGTRLTVT.